The 17 T cell receptor beta chains below all came from one sample that was sequenced in a study of cytomegalovirus exposure and HLA in healthy donors. PCR involved 60 Vbeta and 13 Jbeta primers. Generated by immunoSEQ multiplex PCR, the TCRdb table keeps only in-frame clones and is missing some. The sample shows fewer than 130,000 clones, over 65% of them seen only once. The sequenced sample was PBMCs. The receptors shown here come from a man aged 25-45 years in good health and CMV-seropositive.

The chain combines TRBV5-4 with TRBJ2-5; TRBD1 agrees at 7 bases. Gene TRBJ2-7 matches the end of the DNA better, so the J call may be wrong. The CDR3 consists of 13 residues. The V gene's germline CDR1 is SGHNT and CDR2 YYREEE (reference sequence). The CDR3 DNA reads TGTGCCAGCAGCTTGACAGGGGACCACGAGCAGTACTTC. This encodes CASSLTGDHEQYF.

The chain carries TRBV6-1 and TRBJ2-7; TRBD1 aligns across 8 bases. This CDR3 contains 17 residues. The germline V gene has CDR1 MNHNS and CDR2 SASEGT. The V gene end was trimmed by 2 bases and the J gene end by 1 base; junction bases not matched to a gene: 10. The CDR3 reads CASSESPDRVFSYEQYF. DNA of the CDR3: TGTGCCAGCAGTGAAAGCCCGGACAGGGTCTTTTCCTACGAGCAGTACTTC.

The chain uses TRBV18 and TRBJ1-5; TRBD1 might be the D (5 bases). Germline values: CDR1 KGHSH, CDR2 LQKENI. Trimming pared 1 base from V and 1 base from J, leaving 8 bases between. CDR3 length: 15 amino acids. In DNA form, the CDR3 reads TGTGCCAGCTCACCACAGGGGATGAGCAATCAGCCCCAGCATTTT. As protein: CASSPQGMSNQPQHF.

The genes are TRBV5-1 and TRBJ2-3; 9 nucleotides align to TRBD1. The CDR3 spans 15 residues. CDR1 SGHRS and CDR2 YFSETQ come from the germline V gene. The ends lost 4 bases at V and 4 bases at J; junction bases unmatched: 7. The CDR3 loop is CASSPGQGKADTQYF. CDR3 nucleotides: TGCGCCAGCAGCCCGGGACAGGGTAAGGCAGATACGCAGTATTTT.

Written as DNA, the CDR3 is TGTGCCTGGAGTGTAGCTCCCGGGCCCCAGCATTTT. Translation gives CAWSVAPGPQHF. This rearrangement joins TRBV30 to TRBJ1-5; D is uncertain. Trimming stripped 0 bases from V and 9 bases from J, with 9 bases between. This CDR3 is 12 amino acids long. In germline, CDR1 is GTSNPN, CDR2 SVGIG (reference sequence).

Note on this clone: Other DNA sequences of this sample code for an identical CDR3. This chain connects TRBV7-4 to TRBJ1-3; D uncertain. The CDR3 has 13 residues. The V gene lost 4 bases and the J gene lost 2 bases, with 6 bases spanning the gap. Germline V lookup: CDR1 SGHVT, CDR2 SQSDAQ. CDR3 amino acids: CASSSHTGNTIYF. DNA of the CDR3: TGTGCCAGCAGCTCACACACTGGAAACACCATATATTTT.

The J gene is TRBJ2-3, the V gene TRBV18; 10 positions agree with TRBD2. The CDR3 sequence is 18 residues long. Germline-derived CDR1 and CDR2 are KGHSH and LQKENI. V lost 0 bases to trimming and J lost 4 bases; unmatched junction nucleotides: 10. Here the CDR3 DNA reads TGTGCCAGCTCACCACCGGCCAGCGGGGGGGCTTTCCCAGATACGCAGTATTTT. Amino acid sequence: CASSPPASGGAFPDTQYF.

The CDR3 here is CASSLGGRNSPLHF. CDR3 nucleotides: TGTGCCAGCAGTTTAGGAGGGAGGAATTCACCCCTCCACTTT. The chain has TRBV27 and TRBJ1-6; no definite D call. Looked up from germline, CDR1 is MNHEY and CDR2 is SMNVEV (reference sequence). The CDR3 loop spans 14 amino acids. Trimming took off 2 bases at V and 7 bases at J, with 9 bases between the two ends.

V usage is TRBV7-9 and J usage is TRBJ2-3, with D perhaps TRBD1 (5 bases). This CDR3 spans 16 amino acids. V was shortened by 1 base and J by 0 bases, with 11 bases between the two germline ends. Germline values: CDR1 SEHNR, CDR2 FQNEAQ (reference sequence). The CDR3 DNA reads TGTGCCAGCAGCTTAGGGGGCCCCCCTAGCACAGATACGCAGTATTTT. Protein product: CASSLGGPPSTDTQYF.

This chain links TRBV5-4 with TRBJ1-4, with TRBD1 identical over 7 bases. Germline lookup yields CDR1 SGHNT and CDR2 YYREEE (reference sequence). This CDR3 spans 20 amino acids. Unmatched junction bases numbered 16, after V lost 0 bases and J lost 2 bases. The CDR3: CASSLEPSRGRGGTNEKLFF. The CDR3 DNA follows: TGTGCCAGCAGCTTGGAACCCTCCAGGGGACGAGGGGGCACTAATGAAAAACTGTTTTTT.

The chain employs TRBV5-6 and TRBJ1-5; D not resolved. Trimming cost V 3 bases and J 2 bases, with 9 bases left between them. Germline loops: CDR1 SGHDT, CDR2 YYEEEE. The CDR3 runs to 14 residues. The CDR3 here is CASSSQSGNQPQHF. The CDR3 DNA sequence: TGTGCCAGCAGCTCACAATCTGGCAATCAGCCCCAGCATTTT.

CDR3 loop: CASSLLSGSTDTQYF. The CDR3 DNA is TGTGCCAGCAGCTTACTTAGCGGGAGCACAGATACGCAGTATTTT. This chain uses TRBV7-3 with TRBJ2-3; 7 bases line up with TRBD2. V lost 2 bases, J lost 0 bases, and 2 bases stayed unmatched. Germline CDR1 is SGHTA and CDR2 is FQGTGA. The CDR3 consists of 15 residues.

CDR3 protein: CASSGDSDTDTQYF. The CDR3 DNA reads TGTGCCAGCAGTGGGGACAGCGACACAGATACGCAGTATTTT. The genes are TRBV6-4 and TRBJ2-3, with TRBD1 matching 7 bases. V shed 4 bases, J shed 2 bases, and the junction held 3 bases outside the gene matches. The CDR3 is made up of 14 amino acids. Per germline, CDR1 MRHNA and CDR2 SNTAGT.

This clone was counted a single time. The chain combines TRBV6-5 with TRBJ2-1; TRBD2 matches 10 bases. Germline CDR1 reads MNHEY; CDR2 reads SVGAGI. This CDR3 contains 15 residues. V lost 7 bases to trimming and J lost 2 bases; unmatched junction nucleotides: 5. CDR3 in DNA: TGTGCCAGCACTATAGCGGGGGGCCCCTACAATGAGCAGTTCTTC. The encoded protein is CASTIAGGPYNEQFF.

This chain uses TRBV5-1 with TRBJ2-7; 9 positions match TRBD1. There are 14 residues in the CDR3. V gave up 3 bases and J gave up 9 bases; unmatched junction bases: 10. Germline V lookup: CDR1 SGHRS, CDR2 YFSETQ. The CDR3 coding sequence is TGCGCCAGCAGCTCTGGGACAGGGTTAGTAGTGCAGTACTTC. The encoded protein is CASSSGTGLVVQYF.

In this sample, this clone turned up a few times. The V call is TRBV6-5, the J call TRBJ2-1, with TRBD1 matching over 9 bases. Trimming took 6 bases from V and 4 from J; bases not matched to a gene: 4. The CDR3 is 14 amino acids. Germline V gene lookup returns CDR1 MNHEY and CDR2 SVGAGI. The CDR3 sequence is CASRPGTGYNEQFF. Here the CDR3 DNA reads TGTGCCAGCAGGCCAGGGACAGGGTACAATGAGCAGTTCTTC.

The table lists this clone with a few counts. V usage is TRBV9 and J usage is TRBJ2-7, with D possibly matching TRBD1 (6 bases). Trimming stripped 3 bases from V and 5 bases from J, with 21 bases between. This CDR3 has 16 amino acids. Germline V CDR1 and CDR2: SGDLS, YYNGEE. CDR3 DNA: TGTGCCAGCAGCGCCATGGGTATAGGGGGTATCGACGAGCAGTACTTC. Translation gives CASSAMGIGGIDEQYF.